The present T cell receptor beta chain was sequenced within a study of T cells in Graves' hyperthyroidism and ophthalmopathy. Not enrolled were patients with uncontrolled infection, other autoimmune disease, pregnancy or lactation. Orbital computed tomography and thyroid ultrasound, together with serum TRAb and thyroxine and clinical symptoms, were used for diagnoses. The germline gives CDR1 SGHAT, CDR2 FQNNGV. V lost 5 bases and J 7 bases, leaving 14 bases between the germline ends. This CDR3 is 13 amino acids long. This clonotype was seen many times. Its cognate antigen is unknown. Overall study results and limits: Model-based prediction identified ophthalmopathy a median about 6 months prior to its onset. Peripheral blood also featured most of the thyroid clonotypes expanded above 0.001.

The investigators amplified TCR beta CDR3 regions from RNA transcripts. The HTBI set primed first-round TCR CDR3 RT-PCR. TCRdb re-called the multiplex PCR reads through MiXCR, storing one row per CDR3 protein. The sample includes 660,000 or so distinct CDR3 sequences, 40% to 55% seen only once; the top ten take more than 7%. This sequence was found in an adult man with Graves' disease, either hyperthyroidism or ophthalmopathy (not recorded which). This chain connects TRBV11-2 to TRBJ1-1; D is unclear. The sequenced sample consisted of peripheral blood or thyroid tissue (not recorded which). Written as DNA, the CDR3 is TGTGCCAGCAGCCAAACGGACGGATTTGAAGCTTTCTTT. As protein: CASSQTDGFEAFF.